The present entry profiles one T cell receptor beta chain with its context. Its antigen is not identified. Mismatch with germline at one junction end may stem from a read error. Extraction also yielded germline DNA, while blood RNA was obtained from unsorted whole blood. What was collected before surgery was around 4 milliliters of peripheral blood. The record originates from a study of tumor-infiltrating lymphocytes in primary liver carcinoma. TCR beta cDNA was reverse-transcribed from approximately 0.45 ug of total RNA. The reaction used a constant-region primer and ProtoScript II reverse transcriptase. Libraries covering TCR beta were generated through three nested multiplex PCR rounds (using a slightly modified ARM-PCR). The two initial PCR rounds, around 10 cycles each, used TRBV1-TRBV30 forward and C-beta reverse primers. Using its own MiXCR run on the multiplex PCR reads, TCRdb lists one record per CDR3 protein. Of around 330,000 distinct CDR3 sequences in the sample, around three fifths were seen once.

General observations from the study: Tumor-adjacent and tumor-blood pairs overlapped less than tumor region pairs did.

Germline V CDR1 and CDR2: MNHNS, SASEGT. The CDR3 length is 16 residues. This clonotype was obtained from a woman aged 25 to 45 with primary liver carcinoma and hepatitis B virus infection. The V gene is TRBV6-1, the J gene TRBJ1-2; weak D call: TRBD1 (5 bases). The specimen was peripheral blood. The CDR3 nucleotides are TGTGCCAGCCCTCCGGGACCGGGGGGACTCTACTATGGCTACATCTTC. Its translation: CASPPGPGGLYYGYIF.